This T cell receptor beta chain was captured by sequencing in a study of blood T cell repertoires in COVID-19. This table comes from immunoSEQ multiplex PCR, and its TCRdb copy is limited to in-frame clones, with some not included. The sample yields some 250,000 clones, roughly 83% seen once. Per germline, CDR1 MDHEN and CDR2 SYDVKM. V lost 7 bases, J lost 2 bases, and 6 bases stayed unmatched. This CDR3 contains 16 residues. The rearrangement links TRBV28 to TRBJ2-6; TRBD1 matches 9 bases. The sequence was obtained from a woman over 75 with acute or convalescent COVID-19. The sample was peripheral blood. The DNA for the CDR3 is TGTGCCAGCAACCCTACAGGGGGCGCTGGGGCCAACGTCCTGACTTTC. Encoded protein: CASNPTGGAGANVLTF.